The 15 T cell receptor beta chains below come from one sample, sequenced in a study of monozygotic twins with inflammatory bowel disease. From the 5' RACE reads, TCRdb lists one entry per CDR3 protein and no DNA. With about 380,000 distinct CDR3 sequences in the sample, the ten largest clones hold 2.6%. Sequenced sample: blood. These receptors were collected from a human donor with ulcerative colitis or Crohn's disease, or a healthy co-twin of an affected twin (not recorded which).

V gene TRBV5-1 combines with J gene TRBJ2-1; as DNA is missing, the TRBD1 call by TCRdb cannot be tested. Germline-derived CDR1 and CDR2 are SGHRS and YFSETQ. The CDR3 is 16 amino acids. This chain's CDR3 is CASSLALQGDYNEQFF. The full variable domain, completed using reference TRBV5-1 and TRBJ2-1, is KAGVTQTPRYLIKTRGQQVTLSCSPISGHRSVSWYQQTPGQGLQFLFEYFSETQRNKGNFPGRFSGRQFSNSRSEMNVSTLELGDSALYLCASSLALQGDYNEQFFGPGTRLTVL.

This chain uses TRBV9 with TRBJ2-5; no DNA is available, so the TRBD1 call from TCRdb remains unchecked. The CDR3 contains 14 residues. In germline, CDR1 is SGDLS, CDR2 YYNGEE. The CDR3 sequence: CASSARMEGETQYF.

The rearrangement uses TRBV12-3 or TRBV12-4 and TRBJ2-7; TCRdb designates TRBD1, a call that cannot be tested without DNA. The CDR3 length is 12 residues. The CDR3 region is CASRMGGSEQYF.

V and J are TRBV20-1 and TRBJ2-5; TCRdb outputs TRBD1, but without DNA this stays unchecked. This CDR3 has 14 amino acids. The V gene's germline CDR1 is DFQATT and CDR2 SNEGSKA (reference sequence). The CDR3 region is CSARHPGARETHYF.

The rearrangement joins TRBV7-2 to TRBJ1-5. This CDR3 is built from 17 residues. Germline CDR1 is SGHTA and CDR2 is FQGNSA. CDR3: CASSLRPQEGLHQPQHF.

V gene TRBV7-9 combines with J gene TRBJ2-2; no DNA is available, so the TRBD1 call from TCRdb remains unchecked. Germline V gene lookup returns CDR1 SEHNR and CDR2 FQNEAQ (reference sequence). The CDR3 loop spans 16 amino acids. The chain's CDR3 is CASSRRGAGDRGELFF.

The CDR3 region is CASRQGYRDLYGYTF. The chain uses TRBV6-1 and TRBJ1-2; the TCRdb call, TRBD1, lacks DNA for checking. This CDR3 comprises 15 residues. Germline V gene data show CDR1 as MNHNS and CDR2 as SASEGT.

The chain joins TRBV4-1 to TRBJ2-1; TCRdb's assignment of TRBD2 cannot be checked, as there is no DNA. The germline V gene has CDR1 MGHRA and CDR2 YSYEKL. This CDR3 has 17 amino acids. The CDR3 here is CASSQLIGGGNYNEQFF.

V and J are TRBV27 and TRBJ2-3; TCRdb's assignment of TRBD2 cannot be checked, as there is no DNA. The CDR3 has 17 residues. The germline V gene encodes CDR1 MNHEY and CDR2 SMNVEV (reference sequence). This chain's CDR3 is CASRATSGGYFRDTQYF.

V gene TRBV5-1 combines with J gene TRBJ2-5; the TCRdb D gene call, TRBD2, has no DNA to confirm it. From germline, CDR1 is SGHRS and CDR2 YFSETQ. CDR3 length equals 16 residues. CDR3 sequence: CASSWGSGGAVETQYF.

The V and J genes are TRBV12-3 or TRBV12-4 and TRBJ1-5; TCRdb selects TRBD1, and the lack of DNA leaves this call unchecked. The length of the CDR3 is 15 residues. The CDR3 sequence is CASKGTRVGNQPQHF.

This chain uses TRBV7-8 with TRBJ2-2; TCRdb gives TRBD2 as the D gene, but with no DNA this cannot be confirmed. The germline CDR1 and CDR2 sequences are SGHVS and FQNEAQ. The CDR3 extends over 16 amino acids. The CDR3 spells CASSQPGLASTGELFF.

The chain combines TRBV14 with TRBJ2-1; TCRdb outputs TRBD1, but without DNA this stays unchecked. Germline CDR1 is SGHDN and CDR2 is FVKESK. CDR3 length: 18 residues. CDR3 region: CASSQGLSAGQLYNEQFF.

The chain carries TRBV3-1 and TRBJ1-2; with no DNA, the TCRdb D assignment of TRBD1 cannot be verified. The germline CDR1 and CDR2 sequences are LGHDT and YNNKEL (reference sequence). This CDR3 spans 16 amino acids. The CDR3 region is CASSQKGWNPNYGYTF.

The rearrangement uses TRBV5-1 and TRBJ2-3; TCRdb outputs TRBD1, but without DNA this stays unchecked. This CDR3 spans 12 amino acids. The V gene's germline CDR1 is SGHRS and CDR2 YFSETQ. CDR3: CASRDPEDTQYF. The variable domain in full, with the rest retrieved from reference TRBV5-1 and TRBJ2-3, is KAGVTQTPRYLIKTRGQQVTLSCSPISGHRSVSWYQQTPGQGLQFLFEYFSETQRNKGNFPGRFSGRQFSNSRSEMNVSTLELGDSALYLCASRDPEDTQYFGPGTRLTVL.